The entry below gives a single T cell receptor beta chain sequence along with its context. It lacks a known antigen. Base qualities are missing; no much larger clone stands one base away. Library creation used the immunoSEQ multiplex PCR assay. The immuneACCESS repertoire file appears here via TCRdb, limited to in-frame rearrangements. These files lack a portion of the clones; in checked studies, under half of the deficit traces to unresolved V genes, and the cause of the others is not known. Across this sample there are 40,000 to 55,000 clones, with roughly nine tenths seen only once. Approximately 5% of the sample rests with the top ten. The record originates from a study of T cell changes during pregnancy in multiple sclerosis (dated by TCRdb to the late 2010s). For the study in its entirety: The study examined how the T cell repertoire changed over the course of pregnancy in women with multiple sclerosis.

V is shortened by 2 bases, J by 1 base, and the region joining them spans 11 bases. The CDR3, cysteine through phenylalanine, is 16 amino acids long. The read is trimmed to its CDR3 DNA, 48 bases read in frame from base 1. CDR1 MNHNS and CDR2 SASEGT were looked up in the germline V gene. The TCR originated in a female donor in good health, enrolled as a control in a pregnancy study. This receptor chain uses TRBV6-1 and TRBJ2-2; tentative D gene TRBD2, with 5 bases matching. Sequences were derived from peripheral blood, sampled in the second trimester of pregnancy. The CDR3: CASSESPGWNTGELFF. The DNA is TGTGCCAGCAGTGAAAGCCCGGGGTGGAACACCGGGGAGCTGTTTTTT.